A single sample is the source of the 3 T cell receptor beta chains below, sequenced in a study of CD8+ T cells in alopecia areata. Sequencing templates came from extracted RNA that was reverse transcribed into cDNA. Clones were sequenced by immunoSEQ multiplex PCR, and TCRdb holds only the in-frame ones, with some missing. The sample lists about 150,000 clones, roughly 60% occurring once. The specimen sequenced was CD8+ T cells sorted from blood. These receptors were obtained from a human donor in good health.

This clone was detected only a few times. The chain joins TRBV20-1 to TRBJ2-1; the D is unclear. V lost 5 bases and J 6 bases, leaving 8 bases between the germline ends. The CDR3 covers 11 residues. Looked up from germline, CDR1 is DFQATT and CDR2 is SNEGSKA (reference sequence). CDR3 amino acids: CSARLGNEQFF. CDR3 nucleotides: TGCAGTGCTCGGTTAGGCAATGAGCAGTTCTTC.

The gene calls are TRBV7-6 and TRBJ1-4, with D possibly TRBD1 on 6 matching bases. Looked up from germline, CDR1 is SGHVS and CDR2 is FNYEAQ. The V gene lost 7 bases and the J gene lost 7 bases, with 22 bases spanning the gap. The CDR3 consists of 16 residues. Written as DNA, the CDR3 is TGTGCCAGCACCGTAGAAGCGGCAGGGGCTACTGAAAAACTGTTTTTT. This gives the protein CASTVEAAGATEKLFF.

The chain has TRBV27 and TRBJ2-1; D gene ambiguous. The V and J ends lost 5 bases and 4 bases respectively, with 9 bases between them. The CDR3 has 13 amino acids. CDR1 and CDR2 (germline): MNHEY, SMNVEV (reference sequence). The CDR3 coding sequence is TGTGCCAGCAGTCACGGACGGTACAATGAGCAGTTCTTC. It encodes CASSHGRYNEQFF.